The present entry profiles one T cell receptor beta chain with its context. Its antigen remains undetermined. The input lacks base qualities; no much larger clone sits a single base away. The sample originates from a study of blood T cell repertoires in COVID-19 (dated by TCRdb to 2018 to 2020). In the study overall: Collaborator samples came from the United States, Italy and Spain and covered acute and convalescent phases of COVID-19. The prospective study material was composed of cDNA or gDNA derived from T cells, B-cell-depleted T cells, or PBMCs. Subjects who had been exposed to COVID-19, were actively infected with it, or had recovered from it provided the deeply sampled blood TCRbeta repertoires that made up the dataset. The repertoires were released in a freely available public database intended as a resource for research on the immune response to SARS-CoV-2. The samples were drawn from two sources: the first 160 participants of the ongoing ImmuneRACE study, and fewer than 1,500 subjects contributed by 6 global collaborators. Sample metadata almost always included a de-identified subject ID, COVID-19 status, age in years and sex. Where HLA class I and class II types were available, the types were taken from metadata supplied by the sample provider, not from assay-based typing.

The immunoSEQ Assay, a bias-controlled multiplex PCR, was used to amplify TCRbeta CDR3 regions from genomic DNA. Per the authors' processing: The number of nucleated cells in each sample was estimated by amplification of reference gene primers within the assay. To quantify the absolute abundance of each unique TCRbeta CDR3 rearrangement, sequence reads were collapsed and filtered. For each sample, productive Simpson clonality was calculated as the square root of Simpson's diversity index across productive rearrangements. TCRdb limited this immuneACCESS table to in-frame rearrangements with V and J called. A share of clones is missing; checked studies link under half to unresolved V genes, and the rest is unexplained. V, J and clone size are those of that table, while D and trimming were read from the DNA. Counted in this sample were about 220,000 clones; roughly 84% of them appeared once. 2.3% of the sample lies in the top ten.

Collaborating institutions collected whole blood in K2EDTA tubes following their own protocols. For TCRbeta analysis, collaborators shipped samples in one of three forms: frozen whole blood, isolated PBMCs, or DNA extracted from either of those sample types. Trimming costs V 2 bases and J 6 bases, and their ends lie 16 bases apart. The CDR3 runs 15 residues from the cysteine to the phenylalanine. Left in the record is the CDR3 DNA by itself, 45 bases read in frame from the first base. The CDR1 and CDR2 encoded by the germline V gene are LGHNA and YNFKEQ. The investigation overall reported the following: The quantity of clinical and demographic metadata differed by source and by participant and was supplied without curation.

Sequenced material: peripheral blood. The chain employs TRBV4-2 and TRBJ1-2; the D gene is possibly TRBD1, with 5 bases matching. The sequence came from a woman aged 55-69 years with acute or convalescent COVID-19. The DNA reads TGTGCCAGCAGCCAAACTCCCGGCAGGGTAGATGGCTACACCTTC. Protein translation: CASSQTPGRVDGYTF.